The source of this T cell receptor beta chain is a study of blood T cell repertoires in COVID-19. CDR1 is DFQATT, CDR2 SNEGSKA, per germline (reference sequence). V shed 3 bases and J shed 4 bases, with 12 bases lying between them. CDR3 size: 13 residues. Measured with immunoSEQ multiplex PCR; TCRdb has only the in-frame clones, and not every one. The table has 93,000 or so clones, roughly 84% seen once. Sequencing used peripheral blood. The origin of this receptor is a human donor in a cohort sampled during active COVID-19. The chain uses TRBV20-1 and TRBJ1-2; no clear D gene. The DNA of the CDR3 is TGCAGTGCTAGTCGGGGAACAGTCTATGGCTACACCTTC. Translation gives CSASRGTVYGYTF.